The present TCR beta chain was sequenced within a study of shared clonotypes between healthy human individuals. The method was immunoSEQ multiplex PCR; TCRdb's version includes in-frame clones alone and lacks a portion of them. The sample gives fewer than 3 million clones, 85% to 95% of which show up once; about 0.41% is in the top ten. Losses at the gene ends were 6 bases for V and 6 bases for J; bases not matched to a gene: 8. Germline lookup yields CDR1 MNHEY and CDR2 SVGAGI. The CDR3 length is 14 residues. Broader study findings: An anticipated effect of sequencing depth on clonotype sharing among donors was recognized.

Concerning this clone: What it binds is not known.

The chain recombines TRBV6-5 with TRBJ2-1; TRBD1 agrees at 7 bases. This clonotype was sampled from a man between 18 and 35 years old in good health. Some clones in this sample may be carry-over from other donors' samples. The source material was naive CD4+ T cells from PBMCs. Subset reported: CD45RA+ positively selected. In DNA form, the CDR3 reads TGTGCCAGCAGGAACGAACAGGGGAGCAATGAGCAGTTCTTC. Translating gives CASRNEQGSNEQFF.